A single sample is the source of the 19 T cell receptor beta chains below, sequenced in a study of blood T cell repertoires in COVID-19. Profiling relied on immunoSEQ multiplex PCR, and the TCRdb table lists in-frame clones only, not all of them. The sample has a few hundred thousand clones, roughly 88% seen once. Sequencing was done on a sample of peripheral blood. The receptors shown here come from a human donor in a cohort sampled during active COVID-19.

This clone was picked up one time. The V and J genes are TRBV29-1 and TRBJ2-7, with 7 bases aligning to TRBD1. CDR1 and CDR2 (germline): SQVTM, ANQGSEA. Trimming at V came to 6 bases and at J to 5 bases, leaving 7 bases not matched to a gene. The CDR3 is 12 amino acids. The CDR3 spells CSVPGQTNEQYF. DNA of the CDR3: TGCAGCGTCCCGGGACAGACTAACGAGCAGTACTTC.

The chain joins TRBV28 to TRBJ1-3; weak D call: TRBD1 (5 bases). Trimming pared 6 bases from V and 3 bases from J, leaving 18 bases between. CDR1 and CDR2 from the germline V gene are MDHEN and SYDVKM. This CDR3 is 16 amino acids long. CDR3: CASRGGSRFSGNTIYF. In nucleotides, the CDR3 is TGTGCCAGCAGGGGGGGTAGCAGATTTAGTGGAAACACCATATATTTT.

This chain connects TRBV9 to TRBJ1-3; no definite D call. V was shortened by 3 bases and J by 2 bases, with 9 bases between the two germline ends. Germline V gives CDR1 SGDLS, CDR2 YYNGEE. The CDR3 sequence is 14 residues long. The CDR3 loop is CASSEQPAGNTIYF. In nucleotides, the CDR3 is TGTGCCAGCAGCGAACAGCCCGCTGGAAACACCATATATTTT.

The chain combines TRBV27 with TRBJ1-4; TRBD1 might be the D (5 bases). This CDR3 has 14 amino acids. V was clipped by 9 bases and J by 5 bases, with 16 bases between them. Germline lookup yields CDR1 MNHEY and CDR2 SMNVEV (reference sequence). CDR3 nucleotide sequence: TGTGCCAGGACAGTGGGCATCCTAAATGAAAAACTGTTTTTT. As protein: CARTVGILNEKLFF.

The chain links TRBV6-5 to TRBJ2-2; possibly TRBD2 for D (5 bases). CDR1 and CDR2 from the germline V gene are MNHEY and SVGAGI. CDR3 length: 15 amino acids. Between the trimmed V and J ends, which lost 5 bases and 1 base, there was a span of 11 bases. CDR3 protein: CASSKDGLNTGELFF. The CDR3 nucleotides are TGTGCCAGCAGTAAGGACGGACTGAACACCGGGGAGCTGTTTTTT.

The chain carries TRBV6-1 and TRBJ2-5; 10 bases map to TRBD1. V gave up 4 bases and J gave up 2 bases; unmatched junction bases: 10. The CDR3 runs to 17 residues. CDR1 MNHNS and CDR2 SASEGT come from the germline V gene. CDR3 loop: CASSVTPGQGPQETQYF. CDR3 DNA sequence: TGTGCCAGCAGTGTGACTCCGGGACAGGGGCCTCAAGAGACCCAGTACTTC.

The gene calls are TRBV29-1 and TRBJ1-4, with 10 bases fitting TRBD1. With 5 bases clipped from V and 8 bases from J, the junction kept 5 bases outside the gene matches. Germline V lookup: CDR1 SQVTM, CDR2 ANQGSEA. This CDR3 comprises 13 residues. Written as DNA, the CDR3 is TGCAGCGTTAACCGGGACAGGGGCGAAAAACTGTTTTTT. This gives the protein CSVNRDRGEKLFF.

In its sample, this clone was seen a few times. The chain couples TRBV28 to TRBJ1-2; no reliable D call. The CDR3 contains 15 residues. V was trimmed by 2 bases and J by 1 base, leaving 11 bases between them. CDR1 is MDHEN, CDR2 SYDVKM, per germline. The CDR3 reads CASSLTPHLNYGYTF. CDR3 sequence (DNA): TGTGCCAGCAGTTTAACTCCCCATCTTAACTATGGCTACACCTTC.

V is TRBV6-5 and J is TRBJ2-2; the D gene is possibly TRBD2 (6 bases). CDR3 size: 15 residues. Deletions cut 2 bases from V and 5 bases from J, with 12 bases between. CDR1 and CDR2 (germline): MNHEY, SVGAGI. The CDR3 sequence: CASSYAGGWTGELFF. The CDR3 DNA follows: TGTGCCAGCAGTTACGCCGGGGGTTGGACCGGGGAGCTGTTTTTT.

The chain combines TRBV18 with TRBJ1-1; possibly TRBD1 for D (6 bases). CDR1 and CDR2 (germline): KGHSH, LQKENI. The CDR3 covers 14 residues. V lost 2 bases to trimming and J lost 0 bases, with 7 bases between them. The CDR3 sequence: CASSPDRMNTEAFF. Here the CDR3 DNA reads TGTGCCAGCTCACCAGACAGGATGAACACTGAAGCTTTCTTT.

The chain has TRBV6-1 and TRBJ1-1, with a possible D match to TRBD1 (6 bases). This CDR3 has 16 residues. The germline V gene has CDR1 MNHNS and CDR2 SASEGT. Between the trimmed V and J ends, which lost 2 bases and 1 base, there was a span of 14 bases. This chain's CDR3 is CASSEIFRGPNTEAFF. CDR3 DNA: TGTGCCAGCAGTGAAATATTCAGGGGCCCGAACACTGAAGCTTTCTTT.

This clone was observed once. The genes are TRBV2 and TRBJ2-7; 8 nucleotides match TRBD1. The CDR3 spans 16 residues. CDR1 is SNHLY and CDR2 is FYNNEI in the germline V gene. The V segment lost 7 bases and the J segment 5 bases; nucleotides outside the gene matches: 16. The CDR3 DNA reads TGTGCCAGCACCCCCCCAGGCGGGGACAGGTCCGACGAGCAGTACTTC. The encoded protein is CASTPPGGDRSDEQYF. The whole variable domain, filled in from reference TRBV2 and TRBJ2-7, reads EPEVTQTPSHQVTQMGQEVILRCVPISNHLYFYWYRQILGQKVEFLVSFYNNEISEKSEIFDDQFSVERPDGSNFTLKIRSTKLEDSAMYFCASTPPGGDRSDEQYFGPGTRLTVT.

This clone turned up a few times. V and J are TRBV30 and TRBJ2-3; the match to TRBD1 covers 9 bases. CDR1 is GTSNPN and CDR2 is SVGIG in the germline V gene (reference sequence). The ends lost 0 bases at V and 6 bases at J; junction bases unmatched: 4. The CDR3 covers 14 residues. CDR3 in amino acids: CAWSVTGGSDTQYF. CDR3 nucleotide sequence: TGTGCCTGGAGTGTAACAGGGGGCTCGGATACGCAGTATTTT. Filled out from reference TRBV30 and TRBJ2-3, the complete variable domain reads SQTIHQWPATLVQPVGSPLSLECTVEGTSNPNLYWYRQAAGRGLQLLFYSVGIGQISSEVPQNLSASRPQDRQFILSSKKLLLSDSGFYLCAWSVTGGSDTQYFGPGTRLTVL.

This chain links TRBV28 with TRBJ1-2; D unresolved. CDR1 MDHEN and CDR2 SYDVKM come from the germline V gene. CDR3 length: 15 residues. V dropped 5 bases and J dropped 3 bases, with 16 bases sitting between them. The CDR3 loop is CASSNYPKDHYGYTF. The CDR3 nucleotides are TGTGCCAGCAGTAACTACCCGAAAGATCACTATGGCTACACCTTC.

The CDR3 here is CASIYLAPYEQYF. CDR3 DNA: TGTGCCAGCATTTATTTGGCCCCCTACGAGCAGTACTTC. This chain connects TRBV21-1 to TRBJ2-7; TRBD1, as called in the table, went unchecked against the DNA. TRBV21-1 is an annotated pseudogene. This CDR3 is 13 amino acids long.

This clone was detected only once. The rearrangement links TRBV30 to TRBJ2-1, with 8 bases fitting TRBD1. The germline V gene encodes CDR1 GTSNPN and CDR2 SVGIG (reference sequence). The CDR3 extends over 13 amino acids. Germline trimming cut 2 bases from V and 9 bases from J; bases unmatched to any gene: 6. The CDR3 coding sequence is TGTGCCTGGAGTACTCGGACAGGGACTGAGCAGTTCTTC. It is translated as CAWSTRTGTEQFF. Drawing the rest from reference TRBV30 and TRBJ2-1, the complete variable domain is SQTIHQWPATLVQPVGSPLSLECTVEGTSNPNLYWYRQAAGRGLQLLFYSVGIGQISSEVPQNLSASRPQDRQFILSSKKLLLSDSGFYLCAWSTRTGTEQFFGPGTRLTVL.

The chain carries TRBV6-5 and TRBJ2-3; 10 nucleotides line up with TRBD1. In germline, CDR1 is MNHEY, CDR2 SVGAGI. The CDR3 runs 15 residues. J gave up 4 bases and V 6 bases, and 7 bases lay outside the gene matches. In DNA, the CDR3 is TGTGCCAGCAGATCCGGGACAGGGGACGCAGATACGCAGTATTTT. Translation gives CASRSGTGDADTQYF.

The chain couples TRBV19 to TRBJ2-1, with D possibly TRBD2 on 6 matching bases. V lost 0 bases, J lost 0 bases, and 12 bases lay in between. This CDR3 has 17 amino acids. CDR1 and CDR2 from the germline V gene are LNHDA and SQIVND (reference sequence). CDR3: CASSIDFRESSYNEQFF. The CDR3, as DNA: TGTGCCAGTAGTATAGATTTTCGGGAGAGCTCCTACAATGAGCAGTTCTTC.

Here the CDR3 reads CASSVGGSSYNEQFF. The CDR3 DNA reads as TGTGCCAGCAGTGTCGGGGGTAGCAGTTACAATGAGCAGTTCTTC. V gene TRBV3-1 (or the pseudogene TRBV3-2) combines with J gene TRBJ2-1, with D possibly matching TRBD2 (6 bases). Germline loops: CDR1 LGHDT, CDR2 YNNKEL (reference sequence). V lost 6 bases to trimming and J lost 4 bases, with 16 bases between them. This CDR3 region has 15 residues.